This T cell receptor beta chain is from a study of shared clonotypes between healthy human individuals. TCRdb's table, derived via immunoSEQ multiplex PCR, lists solely in-frame clones and lacks some. This table has 1,500,000 or so clones, approximately 97% appearing once. In germline, CDR1 is SGHDN, CDR2 FVKESK. This CDR3 has 14 residues. With 5 bases clipped from V and 8 bases from J, the junction kept 6 bases outside the gene matches. The sequence came from a man aged 25-45 years in good health. The sequenced material came from naive CD4+ T cells sorted from blood. Indicated subset: CD45RA+ positively selected. The V call is TRBV14, the J call TRBJ2-2; 9 bases match TRBD1. CDR3 sequence reads: CASSVRDRVGELFF. The CDR3 DNA reads TGTGCCAGCAGCGTCCGGGACAGGGTGGGGGAGCTGTTTTTT.